This T cell receptor (beta chain) was documented in a study of T cells in Graves' hyperthyroidism and ophthalmopathy. In the study overall: Peripheral blood was taken when the disease was first diagnosed, before any treatment began. Study-wide results and caveats: Ophthalmopathy stood apart from stable hyperthyroidism in a 13 V-J model.

This clonotype was seen a few times. The antigen is undetermined. From RNA transcripts, TCR beta CDR3 regions were amplified. RT-PCR in the first round (using the HTBI primer set) targeted the TCR CDR3. TCRdb used MiXCR to reprocess the multiplex PCR reads, holding one entry per CDR3 protein. The table includes about 200,000 distinct CDR3 sequences, 17% detected once. In germline, CDR1 is MDHEN, CDR2 SYDVKM. Trimming at V came to 5 bases and at J to 3 bases, leaving 7 bases not matched to a gene. This CDR3 region has 15 residues. Lactation, pregnancy, other autoimmune disease or uncontrolled infection led to exclusion of patients. Based on clinical symptoms, serum thyroxine and TRAb, thyroid ultrasound and orbital computed tomography, diagnoses were reached.

This chain links TRBV28 with TRBJ2-7; the match to TRBD2 covers 10 bases. The clonotype originates from a man aged 45-60 years with Graves' hyperthyroidism. The sample was blood. The CDR3 DNA reads TGTGCCAGCAGTCCAACCGGGACTAGCGACTACGAGCAGTACTTC. This translates into CASSPTGTSDYEQYF.